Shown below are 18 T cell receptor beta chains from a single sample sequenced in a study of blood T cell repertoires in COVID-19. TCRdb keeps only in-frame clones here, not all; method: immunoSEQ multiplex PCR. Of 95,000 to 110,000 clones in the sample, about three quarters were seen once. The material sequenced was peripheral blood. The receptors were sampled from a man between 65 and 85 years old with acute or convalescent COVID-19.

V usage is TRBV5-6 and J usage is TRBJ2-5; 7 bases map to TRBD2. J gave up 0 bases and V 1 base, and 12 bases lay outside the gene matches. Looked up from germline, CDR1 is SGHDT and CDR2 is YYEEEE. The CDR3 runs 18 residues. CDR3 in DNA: TGTGCCAGCAGCTTGCCTGGGAGGGCGGGCCAGGACCAAGAGACCCAGTACTTC. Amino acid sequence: CASSLPGRAGQDQETQYF.

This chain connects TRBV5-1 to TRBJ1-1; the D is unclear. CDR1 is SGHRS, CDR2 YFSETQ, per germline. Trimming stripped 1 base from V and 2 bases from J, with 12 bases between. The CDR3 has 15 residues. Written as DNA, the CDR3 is TGCGCCAGCAGCTTGCTATCGAACCTTAACACTGAAGCTTTCTTT. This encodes CASSLLSNLNTEAFF.

CDR3 DNA: TGTGCCAGCAGTTCAGGGGACACAGAGACCCAGTACTTC. It codes for CASSSGDTETQYF. V is TRBV12-3 or TRBV12-4 and J is TRBJ2-5, with D maybe TRBD1 (6 bases). The CDR3 runs to 13 residues. Trimming took off 4 bases at V and 4 bases at J, with 10 bases between the two ends.

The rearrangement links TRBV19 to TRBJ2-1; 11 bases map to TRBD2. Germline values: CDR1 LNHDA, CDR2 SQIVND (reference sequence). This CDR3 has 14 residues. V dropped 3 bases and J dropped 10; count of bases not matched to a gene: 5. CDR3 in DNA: TGTGCCAGTAGTATCGGGGCTAGCGGGGGGGAGCAGTTCTTC. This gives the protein CASSIGASGGEQFF.

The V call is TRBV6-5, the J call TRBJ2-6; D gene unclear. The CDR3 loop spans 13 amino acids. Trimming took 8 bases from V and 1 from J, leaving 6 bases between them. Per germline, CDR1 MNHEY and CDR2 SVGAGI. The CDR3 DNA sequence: TGTGCCAGCGGGCCATCTGGGGCCAACGTCCTGACTTTC. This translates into CASGPSGANVLTF.

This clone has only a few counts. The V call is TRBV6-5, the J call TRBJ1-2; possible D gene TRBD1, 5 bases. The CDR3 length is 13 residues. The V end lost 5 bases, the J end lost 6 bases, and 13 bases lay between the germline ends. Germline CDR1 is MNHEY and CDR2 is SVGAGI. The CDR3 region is CASSTLARDGYTF. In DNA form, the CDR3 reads TGTGCCAGCAGTACCCTGGCCAGGGATGGCTACACCTTC.

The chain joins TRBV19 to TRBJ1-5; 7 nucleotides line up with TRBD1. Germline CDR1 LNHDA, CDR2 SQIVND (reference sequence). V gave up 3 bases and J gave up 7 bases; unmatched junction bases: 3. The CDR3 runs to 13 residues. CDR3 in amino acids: CASSIAGGQPQHF. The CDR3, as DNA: TGTGCCAGTAGTATCGCAGGGGGGCAGCCCCAGCATTTT. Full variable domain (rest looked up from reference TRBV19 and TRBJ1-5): DGGITQSPKYLFRKEGQNVTLSCEQNLNHDAMYWYRQDPGQGLRLIYYSQIVNDFQKGDIAEGYSVSREKKESFPLTVTSAQKNPTAFYLCASSIAGGQPQHFGDGTRLSIL.

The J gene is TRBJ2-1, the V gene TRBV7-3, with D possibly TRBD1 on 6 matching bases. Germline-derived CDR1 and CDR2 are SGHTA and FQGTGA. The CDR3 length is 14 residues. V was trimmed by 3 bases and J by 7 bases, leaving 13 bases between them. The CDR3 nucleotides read TGTGCCAGCAGCTTGGGACATGGGCCGAATGAGCAGTTCTTC. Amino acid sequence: CASSLGHGPNEQFF.

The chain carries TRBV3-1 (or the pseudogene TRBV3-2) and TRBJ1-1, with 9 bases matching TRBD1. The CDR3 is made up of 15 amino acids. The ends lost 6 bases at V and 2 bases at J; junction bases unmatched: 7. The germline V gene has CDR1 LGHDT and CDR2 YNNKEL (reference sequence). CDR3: CASSPTGQGNTEAFF. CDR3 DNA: TGTGCCAGCAGTCCCACGGGACAGGGAAACACTGAAGCTTTCTTT.

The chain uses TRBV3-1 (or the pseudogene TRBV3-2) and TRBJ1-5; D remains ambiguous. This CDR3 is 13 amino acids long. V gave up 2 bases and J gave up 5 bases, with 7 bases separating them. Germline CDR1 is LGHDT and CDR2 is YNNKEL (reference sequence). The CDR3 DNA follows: TGTGCCAGCAGCCAAATGAGGGATCAGCCCCAGCATTTT. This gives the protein CASSQMRDQPQHF.

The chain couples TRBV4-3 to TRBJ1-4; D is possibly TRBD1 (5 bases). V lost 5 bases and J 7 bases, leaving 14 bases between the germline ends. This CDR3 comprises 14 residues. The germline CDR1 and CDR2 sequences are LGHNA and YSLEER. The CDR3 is CASSFFGGSEKLFF. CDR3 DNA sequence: TGCGCCAGCAGCTTCTTCGGGGGGAGTGAAAAACTGTTTTTT.

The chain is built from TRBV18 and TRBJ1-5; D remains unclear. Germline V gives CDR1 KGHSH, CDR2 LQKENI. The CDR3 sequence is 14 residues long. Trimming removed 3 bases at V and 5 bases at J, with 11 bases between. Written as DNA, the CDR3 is TGTGCCAGCTCACCTGGGCAGATTTATCAGCCCCAGCATTTT. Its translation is CASSPGQIYQPQHF.

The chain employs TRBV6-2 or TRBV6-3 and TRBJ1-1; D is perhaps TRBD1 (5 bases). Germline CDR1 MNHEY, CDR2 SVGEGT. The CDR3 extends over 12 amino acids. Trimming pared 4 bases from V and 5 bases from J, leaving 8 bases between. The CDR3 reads CASSFKGTEAFF. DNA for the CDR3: TGTGCCAGCAGTTTTAAGGGGACTGAAGCTTTCTTT.

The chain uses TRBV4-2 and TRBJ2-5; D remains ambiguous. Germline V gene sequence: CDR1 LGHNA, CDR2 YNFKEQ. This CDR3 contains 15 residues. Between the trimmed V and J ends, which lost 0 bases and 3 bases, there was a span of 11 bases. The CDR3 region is CASSQDGQVEETQYF. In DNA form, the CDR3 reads TGTGCCAGCAGCCAAGATGGCCAGGTTGAAGAGACCCAGTACTTC.

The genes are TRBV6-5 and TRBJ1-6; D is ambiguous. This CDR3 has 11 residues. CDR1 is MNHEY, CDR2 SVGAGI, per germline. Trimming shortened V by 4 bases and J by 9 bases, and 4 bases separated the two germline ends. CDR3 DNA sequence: TGTGCCAGCAGTTCGGGTTCACCCCTCCACTTT. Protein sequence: CASSSGSPLHF.

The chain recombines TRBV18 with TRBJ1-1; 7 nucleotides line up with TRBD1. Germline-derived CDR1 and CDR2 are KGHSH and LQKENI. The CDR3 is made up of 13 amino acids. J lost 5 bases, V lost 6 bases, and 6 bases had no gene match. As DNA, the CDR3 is TGTGCCAGCTCGCCCCGACAGGGTACTGAAGCTTTCTTT. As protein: CASSPRQGTEAFF.

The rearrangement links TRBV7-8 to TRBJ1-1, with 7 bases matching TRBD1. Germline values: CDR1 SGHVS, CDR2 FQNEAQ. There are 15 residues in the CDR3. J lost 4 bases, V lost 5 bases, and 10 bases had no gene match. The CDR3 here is CASSVAQGYATEAFF. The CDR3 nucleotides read TGTGCCAGCAGCGTCGCACAGGGGTATGCCACTGAAGCTTTCTTT. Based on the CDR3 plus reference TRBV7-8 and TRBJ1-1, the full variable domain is GAGVSQSPRYKVAKRGQDVALRCDPISGHVSLFWYQQALGQGPEFLTYFQNEAQLDKSGLPSDRFFAERPEGSVSTLKIQRTQQEDSAVYLCASSVAQGYATEAFFGQGTRLTVV.

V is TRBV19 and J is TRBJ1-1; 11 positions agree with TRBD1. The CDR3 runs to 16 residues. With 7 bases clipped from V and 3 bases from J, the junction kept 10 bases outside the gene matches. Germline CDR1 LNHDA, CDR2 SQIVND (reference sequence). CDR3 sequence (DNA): TGTGCCAGTAAAGGAGGGACAGGGGGATCCGACACTGAAGCTTTCTTT. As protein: CASKGGTGGSDTEAFF. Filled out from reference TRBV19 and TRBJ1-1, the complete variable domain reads DGGITQSPKYLFRKEGQNVTLSCEQNLNHDAMYWYRQDPGQGLRLIYYSQIVNDFQKGDIAEGYSVSREKKESFPLTVTSAQKNPTAFYLCASKGGTGGSDTEAFFGQGTRLTVV.